The rows below give T cell receptor beta chains drawn from one sample of a study of cytomegalovirus exposure and HLA in healthy donors. Libraries were prepared by immunoSEQ multiplex PCR; TCRdb keeps only in-frame clonotypes and omits some of them. The table has some 200,000 clones, roughly 80% seen once. Input material: PBMCs. These TCRs come from a man aged 45-65 years in good health and CMV-seronegative. Both conserved end residues are part of each CDR3. Each record gives: D gene, J gene, clone size, V gene, CDR3 DNA, CDR3 protein. D genes are given only for firm matches. Part of the rows lack a size; the others show once, few, many or a class for expanded clones.

NA TRBJ1-5 NA TRBV18 TGTGCCAGCTCACCACCCGAGGGGCCCCAGCATTTT CASSPPEGPQHF
NA TRBJ2-3 NA TRBV4-3 TGCGCCAGCAGCCAAGGAGGTGGGGAGAACACAGATACGCAGTATTTT CASSQGGGENTDTQYF
NA TRBJ1-5 NA TRBV20-1 TGCAGTGCTGGCCCCCAGCCCCAGCATTTT CSAGPQPQHF
TRBD2 TRBJ2-2 once TRBV5-6 TGTGCCAGCAGCCGACTAGCGGGGGCCGGAACCGGGGAGCTGTTTTTT CASSRLAGAGTGELFF
NA TRBJ2-1 NA TRBV7-2 TGTGCCAGCAGCTTGGGGGGGCTCTGGGGCAATGAGCAGTTCTTC CASSLGGLWGNEQFF
NA TRBJ1-1 NA TRBV7-2 TGTGCCAGCAGCTCCGGGGAGAGCGCTGAAGCTTTCTTT CASSSGESAEAFF
NA TRBJ1-1 NA TRBV5-5 TGTGCCAGCAGCTTGGGCCTTTATTCAGCGGGAGTTTCCACTGAAGCTTTCTTT CASSLGLYSAGVSTEAFF
NA TRBJ1-6 NA TRBV19 TGTGCCAGTAGTATGGGGGGGTGGTCACCCCTCCACTTT CASSMGGWSPLHF
TRBD1 TRBJ2-3 NA TRBV5-1 TGCGCCAGCAGCTGGGGGGACAGGGCACAGGGCAATACGCAGTATTTT CASSWGDRAQGNTQYF
TRBD1 TRBJ1-5 few TRBV18 TGTGCCAGCTCACCACGAGCCTCCGGACAGGGAGGCAATCAGCCCCAGCATTTT CASSPRASGQGGNQPQHF
NA TRBJ2-5 NA TRBV5-6 TGTGCCAGCAGCTCGGCCGGAGAAGAGACCCAGTACTTC CASSSAGEETQYF
NA TRBJ1-2 NA TRBV29-1 TGCAGCGTCGGACAGAGCAACTATGGCTACACCTTC CSVGQSNYGYTF
TRBD1 TRBJ1-2 NA TRBV7-8 TGTGCCAGCAGCTTAGCGCTAACAGGGGGGAATGGCTACACCTTC CASSLALTGGNGYTF
TRBD1 TRBJ2-3 NA TRBV4-3 TGCGCCAGCAGCCAAGATCTAAGTGGACAGGGGGTTGATACGCAGTATTTT CASSQDLSGQGVDTQYF
NA TRBJ2-3 NA TRBV6-5 TGTGCCAGCAGTTCGCGGGGGCCAGATACGCAGTATTTT CASSSRGPDTQYF
NA TRBJ2-7 NA TRBV7-9 TGTGCCAGCAGCTCAGTACAGGGATTTACCTACGAGCAGTACTTC CASSSVQGFTYEQYF
NA TRBJ1-4 NA TRBV27 TGTGCCAGCAGTTTCACAGGTGAAAAACTGTTTTTT CASSFTGEKLFF
TRBD1 TRBJ1-3 NA TRBV4-2 TGTGCCAGCAGCCAAGCTGGGGGACAGGGCTCTGGAAACACCATATATTTT CASSQAGGQGSGNTIYF
NA TRBJ2-7 NA TRBV7-2 TGTGCCAGCAGCTTAGGGCCGGGAGCCTCCTACGAGCAGTACTTC CASSLGPGASYEQYF
NA TRBJ1-4 NA TRBV6-6 TGTGCCAGCATTTCAGCCGGAGCCAGGGGCAATGAAAAACTGTTTTTT CASISAGARGNEKLFF
NA TRBJ2-7 NA TRBV6-4 TGTGCCAGCAAGAATTGGACTCGGATGGACTACGAGCAGTACTTC CASKNWTRMDYEQYF
NA TRBJ2-2 NA TRBV12-5 TGTGCTAGTGGTTTGTGGGGGGGCCCCGGGGAGCTGTTTTTT CASGLWGGPGELFF
NA TRBJ1-1 NA TRBV7-2 TGTGCCAGCAGCCCACAGGGCTCGGGCACTGAAGCTTTCTTT CASSPQGSGTEAFF
NA TRBJ2-1 NA TRBV7-3 TGTGCCAGCAGCTTAGAAGGGCGGCGGGATGAGCAGTTCTTC CASSLEGRRDEQFF
NA TRBJ1-3 NA TRBV11-2 TGTGCCAGCAGCTTAGTAGGTAGAGCTAGCTCTGGAAACACCATATATTTT CASSLVGRASSGNTIYF
NA TRBJ2-7 NA TRBV2 TGTGCCAGCAAGGGAGAGGGGACATCCTACGAGCAGTACTTC CASKGEGTSYEQYF
NA TRBJ1-5 NA TRBV7-2 TGTGCCAGCAGCTTAGCGCACTGGACACCAGGCAATCAGCCCCAGCATTTT CASSLAHWTPGNQPQHF
NA TRBJ1-2 NA TRBV7-2 TGTGCCAGCAGACTCTCTTGGGGGCAAGGCTATGGCTACACCTTC CASRLSWGQGYGYTF